These 23 T cell receptor beta chains originate from one sample sequenced in a study of OX40 agonist ivuxolimab in advanced cancers. TCRdb's table, derived via immunoSEQ multiplex PCR, lists solely in-frame clones and lacks some. The sample holds around 64,000 clones; 80% to 90% are singletons and the top ten take 0.3% to 0.4%. Material: CD4+ or CD8+ T cells sorted from blood, obtained in a trial of the OX40 agonist ivuxolimab. All receptors come from an adult with an advanced solid tumor such as melanoma, head and neck, liver or kidney cancer.

The rearrangement joins TRBV27 to TRBJ1-2, with 7 bases aligning to TRBD1. J gave up 5 bases and V 4 bases, and 7 bases lay outside the gene matches. Per the germline V gene, CDR1 is MNHEY and CDR2 is SMNVEV (reference sequence). This CDR3 has 14 amino acids. The CDR3 protein is CASSSQGIRYGYTF. The CDR3, as DNA: TGTGCCAGCAGTTCACAGGGGATTAGGTATGGCTACACCTTC.

The chain is built from TRBV5-1 and TRBJ2-1; D could derive from TRBD1 or TRBD2 (6 bases each). This CDR3 contains 17 residues. The germline V and J ends were trimmed by 3 bases and 2 bases, with 18 bases remaining between them. Germline V gives CDR1 SGHRS, CDR2 YFSETQ. The DNA of the CDR3 is TGCGCCAGCAGCTGGCCTGCGGGGACACTCACCTACAATGAGCAGTTCTTC. Translation: CASSWPAGTLTYNEQFF.

This clone was picked up one time. V and J are TRBV30 and TRBJ1-5, with a tentative D call TRBD1 (5 bases). Trimming removed 0 bases at V and 6 bases at J, with 9 bases between. Germline CDR1 reads GTSNPN; CDR2 reads SVGIG (reference sequence). This CDR3 spans 13 amino acids. The CDR3 DNA sequence: TGTGCCTGGAGTGTAACAGACAGTCAGCCCCAGCATTTT. Its protein is CAWSVTDSQPQHF.

The rearrangement links TRBV7-3 to TRBJ2-3; TRBD1 aligns across 7 bases. The CDR3 has 15 residues. After removal of 5 bases from V and 0 bases from J, the junction contained 5 bases not matched to a gene. Per the germline V gene, CDR1 is SGHTA and CDR2 is FQGTGA. DNA for the CDR3: TGTGCCAGCAGCCCCGGACAGGTTAGCACAGATACGCAGTATTTT. Its protein product is CASSPGQVSTDTQYF.

This clone was seen only once. The chain is built from TRBV5-1 and TRBJ1-2; D unclear. CDR1 is SGHRS and CDR2 is YFSETQ in the germline V gene. CDR3 length equals 17 residues. The V end lost 1 base, the J end lost 4 bases, and 20 bases lay between the germline ends. The CDR3 region has the DNA TGCGCCAGCAGCTTGTATACTGGGTTGCGACATCCCTATGGCTACACCTTC. Translating it yields CASSLYTGLRHPYGYTF.

This chain links TRBV15 with TRBJ1-2; D might be TRBD1 (5 bases). V was trimmed by 1 base and J by 2 bases, leaving 8 bases between them. The CDR3 extends over 14 amino acids. Germline V gene lookup returns CDR1 LNHNV and CDR2 YYDKDF (reference sequence). In nucleotides, the CDR3 is TGTGCCACCAGCAGAGTACAGGAGAACTATGGCTACACCTTC. Translation: CATSRVQENYGYTF. Together with reference TRBV15 and TRBJ1-2, the CDR3 gives the full variable domain: DAMVIQNPRYQVTQFGKPVTLSCSQTLNHNVMYWYQQKSSQAPKLLFHYYDKDFNNEADTPDNFQSRRPNTSFCFLDIRSPGLGDTAMYLCATSRVQENYGYTFGSGTRLTVV.

Written as DNA, the CDR3 is TGCAGCGTCCAAAGCGCAGGAGGCACTGAAGCTTTCTTT. Protein: CSVQSAGGTEAFF. V gene TRBV29-1 combines with J gene TRBJ1-1; D uncertain. CDR3 size: 13 residues. Germline V gene lookup returns CDR1 SQVTM and CDR2 ANQGSEA. V was trimmed by 6 bases and J by 4 bases, leaving 15 bases between them.

The J gene is TRBJ1-6, the V gene TRBV5-1; 10 bases fit TRBD1. The junction had 11 bases not matched to a gene; V was cut back by 3 bases and J by 11 bases. This CDR3 contains 16 residues. CDR1 is SGHRS and CDR2 is YFSETQ in the germline V gene. CDR3 in DNA: TGCGCCAGCAGCTCCTCCGGGACAGGGGTTTCCACACCCCTCCACTTT. Translated: CASSSSGTGVSTPLHF.

This chain joins TRBV2 and TRBJ2-1, with 7 bases identical to TRBD2. V gave up 8 bases and J gave up 1 base; unmatched junction bases: 14. From germline, CDR1 is SNHLY and CDR2 FYNNEI. This CDR3 has 17 amino acids. CDR3 in DNA: TGTGCCAGCCTAGCGGCCCTCAAGCTTTCTTCCTACAATGAGCAGTTCTTC. Protein product: CASLAALKLSSYNEQFF.

The chain joins TRBV11-2 to TRBJ1-1; D is perhaps TRBD1 (6 bases). The CDR3 has 13 residues. Deletions cut 10 bases from V and 7 bases from J, with 19 bases between. The germline V gene encodes CDR1 SGHAT and CDR2 FQNNGV. CDR3 DNA sequence: TGTGCCACCCATACACAGGGTTCGAATGAAGCTTTCTTT. This translates into CATHTQGSNEAFF.

The chain couples TRBV13 to TRBJ1-2, with no clear D. The length of the CDR3 is 19 residues. Looked up from germline, CDR1 is PRHDT and CDR2 is FYEKMQ (reference sequence). V was shortened by 4 bases and J by 4 bases, with 28 bases between the two germline ends. The CDR3 DNA reads as TGTGCCAGCAGCTCAATGTTCGTCCGTAGGAATGTCGCCGGCTATGGCTACACCTTC. It yields the protein CASSSMFVRRNVAGYGYTF.

Written as DNA, the CDR3 is TGTGCCAGCAGCTTAGGGACTAGCGATACCAATGAGCAGTTCTTC. Its translation is CASSLGTSDTNEQFF. The chain combines TRBV7-9 with TRBJ2-1; TRBD2 matches 9 bases. V shed 1 base and J 6 bases; nucleotides not matched to a gene: 4. CDR1 SEHNR and CDR2 FQNEAQ come from the germline V gene (reference sequence). This CDR3 is built from 15 residues.

The sample holds a few counts of this clone. The rearrangement links TRBV27 to TRBJ2-7, with TRBD1 matching over 8 bases. The CDR3 runs to 14 residues. Germline-derived CDR1 and CDR2 are MNHEY and SMNVEV (reference sequence). Trimming at V came to 4 bases and at J to 2 bases, leaving 4 bases not matched to a gene. The DNA of the CDR3 is TGTGCCAGCAGTTCCCCGGGACAGGCCTACGAGCAGTACTTC. As protein: CASSSPGQAYEQYF.

J is TRBJ2-4 and V is TRBV6-6, with 11 nucleotides matching TRBD2. Germline V gives CDR1 MNHNY, CDR2 SVGAGI (reference sequence). Losses at the gene ends were 9 bases for V and 0 bases for J; bases not matched to a gene: 4. The CDR3 runs to 15 residues. CDR3 nucleotide sequence: TGTGCCAGTTTTAGCGGGAGGGTAGCCAAAAACATTCAGTACTTC. This gives the protein CASFSGRVAKNIQYF.

The chain combines TRBV18 with TRBJ1-4, with 7 bases that match TRBD1. The germline CDR1 and CDR2 sequences are KGHSH and LQKENI. This CDR3 is built from 13 residues. J gave up 6 bases and V 8 bases, and 6 bases lay outside the gene matches. Here the CDR3 DNA reads TGTGCCAGCACTACAGGGGTAGATGAAAAACTGTTTTTT. Amino acid sequence: CASTTGVDEKLFF. The complete variable domain, with remaining parts taken from reference TRBV18 and TRBJ1-4, reads NAGVMQNPRHLVRRRGQEARLRCSPMKGHSHVYWYRQLPEEGLKFMVYLQKENIIDESGMPKERFSAEFPKEGPSILRIQQVVRGDSAAYFCASTTGVDEKLFFGSGTQLSVL.

This clone was observed a few times. The gene calls are TRBV10-3 and TRBJ2-7; D is ambiguous. The germline gives CDR1 ENHRY, CDR2 SYGVKD. The V gene lost 2 bases and the J gene lost 1 base, with 3 bases spanning the gap. The CDR3 covers 12 residues. This CDR3 reads CAISEGSYEQYF. In nucleotides, the CDR3 is TGTGCCATCAGTGAGGGGTCCTACGAGCAGTACTTC.

The chain joins TRBV4-3 to TRBJ1-1; no definite D call. The CDR3 is 15 residues long. V was pared by 0 bases and J by 4 bases, with 12 bases between. Germline assignment: CDR1 LGHNA and CDR2 YSLEER. CDR3 sequence: CASSQELRGITEAFF. Written as DNA, the CDR3 is TGCGCCAGCAGCCAAGAGCTGAGAGGAATCACTGAAGCTTTCTTT.

This clone was counted between two and nine times. The CDR3 DNA reads as TGTGCCAGCAGGGCTAGCGGGAGCACAGATACGCAGTATTTT. Its translation: CASRASGSTDTQYF. The chain has TRBV6-4 and TRBJ2-3; 8 positions agree with TRBD2. Germline V gene sequence: CDR1 MRHNA, CDR2 SNTAGT. V gave up 6 bases and J gave up 0 bases; unmatched junction bases: 2. The CDR3 runs to 14 residues.

The CDR3 nucleotides read TGTGCCACCAGCAGAGATTTCGTCCCTGAGCAGTTCTTC. Its protein product is CATSRDFVPEQFF. The V and J genes are TRBV15 and TRBJ2-1; D is unclear. V was trimmed by 0 bases and J by 9 bases, leaving 9 bases between them. This CDR3 is built from 13 residues. Germline loops: CDR1 LNHNV, CDR2 YYDKDF (reference sequence).

V gene TRBV6-1 combines with J gene TRBJ1-5; D is perhaps TRBD1 (6 bases). Looked up from germline, CDR1 is MNHNS and CDR2 is SASEGT. V was cut by 7 bases and J by 0 bases, with 13 bases left in between. The CDR3 is 15 residues long. The CDR3 DNA is TGTGCCAGCATTAGGGACATCAATAGCAATCAGCCCCAGCATTTT. It yields the protein CASIRDINSNQPQHF.

For this clone: The same CDR3 can be traced to other DNA sequences in this sample. The rearrangement links TRBV5-1 to TRBJ1-2; TRBD1 agrees at 8 bases. CDR1 SGHRS and CDR2 YFSETQ come from the germline V gene. V shed 0 bases and J 4 bases; nucleotides not matched to a gene: 8. CDR3 length: 16 amino acids. CDR3 DNA: TGCGCCAGCAGCTTGGACACTACAGGGGGAAGCTATGGCTACACCTTC. Translating gives CASSLDTTGGSYGYTF.

The rearrangement links TRBV19 to TRBJ1-4, with D maybe TRBD1 (6 bases). Between the trimmed V and J ends, which lost 5 bases and 6 bases, there was a span of 16 bases. The CDR3 sequence is 15 residues long. Germline CDR1 reads LNHDA; CDR2 reads SQIVND (reference sequence). The CDR3, as DNA: TGTGCCAGTAGTCCCGGGACACCTGGCGATGAAAAACTGTTTTTT. Translating gives CASSPGTPGDEKLFF.

The genes are TRBV7-8 and TRBJ2-7; the D gene is possibly TRBD1 (5 bases). Germline V gives CDR1 SGHVS, CDR2 FQNEAQ. The CDR3 is 13 amino acids. V shed 6 bases and J shed 6 bases, with 15 bases lying between them. The CDR3: CASSPRGVLEQYF. Here the CDR3 DNA reads TGTGCCAGCAGTCCTAGGGGCGTCCTCGAGCAGTACTTC.